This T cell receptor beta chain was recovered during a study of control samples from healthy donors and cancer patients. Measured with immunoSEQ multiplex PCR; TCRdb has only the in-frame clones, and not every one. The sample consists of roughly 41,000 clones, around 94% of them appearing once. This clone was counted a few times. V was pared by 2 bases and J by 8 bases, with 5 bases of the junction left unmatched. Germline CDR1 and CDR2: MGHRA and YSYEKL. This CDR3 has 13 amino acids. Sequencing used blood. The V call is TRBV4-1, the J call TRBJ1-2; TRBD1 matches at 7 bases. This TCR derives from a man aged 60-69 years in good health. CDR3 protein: CASSQLQGWGYTF. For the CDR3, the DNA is TGCGCCAGCAGCCAATTACAGGGGTGGGGCTACACCTTC.